The TCR beta chain described here comes from a study of Ad26.COV2.S vaccination and SARS-CoV-2 variants. Study conclusions and caveats: Analyses of TCR breadth and depth may have underestimated total T cell responses.

This CDR3 comprises 14 residues. The germline V gene encodes CDR1 KGHDR and CDR2 SFDVKD. V lost 5 bases and J lost 7, with 13 bases in between. The treatment: about 20 received Ad26.COV2.S at low or high dose, single or two shots; roughly five received placebo; per-sample allocation not given. The investigators took samples on day 63 after the first vaccine or placebo injection. This clone was detected only once. Its antigen is unknown. Sequenced by immunoSEQ multiplex PCR; TCRdb stores in-frame clones only, minus some. The data hold around 450,000 clones, with 80% to 95% observed a single time. The sequence was collected from a person between 18 and 60 years old who received the Ad26.COV2.S COVID-19 vaccine or a placebo. The V call is TRBV24-1, the J call TRBJ2-2; D ambiguous. The material was peripheral blood, obtained in a trial of Ad26.COV2.S vaccine versus placebo. The CDR3 here is CATSAPASGGELFF. The CDR3 region has the DNA TGTGCCACCAGTGCCCCGGCCTCGGGCGGGGAGCTGTTTTTT.